Listed below are T cell receptor beta chains from one sample, sequenced in a study of OX40 agonist ivuxolimab in advanced cancers. Here immunoSEQ multiplex PCR was the method, and the copy in TCRdb shows in-frame clones only, minus some. Among over 50,000 clones listed, 75% to 90% were seen once. The specimen comprised CD4+ or CD8+ T cells sorted from blood, sampled in a trial of the OX40 agonist ivuxolimab. Receptors originate from an adult with an advanced solid tumor such as melanoma, head and neck, liver or kidney cancer. The CDR3 runs from the conserved cysteine through the conserved F or W. A D gene is named only where the DNA matches it firmly. Rows may omit the clone size; those that give it use once, few, many or a size class.

.	TRBV2	.	TRBJ2-1	TGTGCCAGCAGGGAGGGCCTTAACAATGAGCAGTTCTTC	CASREGLNNEQFF
.	TRBV9	.	TRBJ1-5	TGTGCCAGCAGCGTAGACGCTCGACGGGGAGAGGACAATCAGCCCCAGCATTTT	CASSVDARRGEDNQPQHF
.	TRBV19	.	TRBJ2-2	TGTGCCAGTACGCCAGGAGTGAACACCGGGGAGCTGTTTTTT	CASTPGVNTGELFF
TRBD2	TRBV4-3	.	TRBJ2-1	TGCGCCAGCAGCCAAGATCACACTAGCGGGGCCTATGAGCAGTTCTTC	CASSQDHTSGAYEQFF
.	TRBV27	.	TRBJ2-5	TGTGCCACCCGGAGAGGAGAGACCCAGTACTTC	CATRRGETQYF
.	TRBV10-3	.	TRBJ2-5	TGTGCCATCAGTGAGGTTAAGGAGGGGACCCAGTACTTC	CAISEVKEGTQYF
.	TRBV7-2	.	TRBJ1-1	TGTGCCAGCAGCCCGGCAATAATTGGGAACACTGAAGCTTTCTTT	CASSPAIIGNTEAFF
TRBD2	TRBV15	.	TRBJ2-2	TGTGCCACCAGCAGGGCCGGGGGGGCTCGCACCGGGGAGCTGTTTTTT	CATSRAGGARTGELFF
TRBD1	TRBV7-2	once	TRBJ2-2	TGTGCCAGCAGCCGGGCAGGGGGTCACGTCGGGGAGCTGTTTTTT	CASSRAGGHVGELFF
.	TRBV5-1	.	TRBJ2-3	TGCGCCAGCAGCTTGGGGGGCCCCACAGATACGCAGTATTTT	CASSLGGPTDTQYF
TRBD1	TRBV5-6	.	TRBJ1-2	TGTGCCAGCAGCTTGCCCGGGACAGGGGTCGGCTACACCTTC	CASSLPGTGVGYTF
TRBD2	TRBV5-5	.	TRBJ2-3	TGTGCCAGCAGCTTGACTAGCGGGGGGGCAGATACGCAGTATTTT	CASSLTSGGADTQYF
.	TRBV7-2	.	TRBJ2-6	TGTGCCAGCAGCTTACATACAGGACGACCTTCTGGGGCCAACGTCCTGACTTTC	CASSLHTGRPSGANVLTF
.	TRBV4-3	.	TRBJ2-7	TGCGCCAGCAGCCAAGATCAGGGCTACGAGCAGTACTTC	CASSQDQGYEQYF
.	TRBV6-5	.	TRBJ1-2	TGTGCCAGCATCTCTTCGACGGACTATGGCTACACCTTC	CASISSTDYGYTF
.	TRBV15	.	TRBJ1-1	TGTGCCACCAGCAGAGTGGCGGGCGTGAACACTGAAGCTTTCTTT	CATSRVAGVNTEAFF
TRBD1	TRBV5-1	.	TRBJ1-3	TGCGCCAGCAGCCGCTCGGGACAGGGGGCTGGAAACACCATATATTTT	CASSRSGQGAGNTIYF
.	TRBV28	.	TRBJ1-2	TGTGCCAGCAGTCCTCGGTGGGGGCGAGACTATGGCTACACCTTC	CASSPRWGRDYGYTF
TRBD1	TRBV28	.	TRBJ1-2	TGTGCCAGCAGTTATCCAATTGGACAGGGGGCAGGCTATGGCTACACCTTC	CASSYPIGQGAGYGYTF
.	TRBV6-5	.	TRBJ1-1	TGTGCCAGCAGGCCGAATCCCAACACTGAAGCTTTCTTT	CASRPNPNTEAFF
.	TRBV5-1	.	TRBJ1-1	TGCGCCAGCAGCACCATACAGGGAGGGGACACTGAAGCTTTCTTT	CASSTIQGGDTEAFF
.	TRBV18	.	TRBJ1-1	TGTGCCAGCTCACCACAGAGTTCAGGGGTAGCTTTCTTT	CASSPQSSGVAFF
TRBD2	TRBV19	.	TRBJ2-2	TGTGCCAGTAGTATGCCTCCGGGACTAGCGGTCACCGGGGAGCTGTTTTTT	CASSMPPGLAVTGELFF
TRBD1	TRBV28	.	TRBJ1-5	TGTGCCAGCAAAACGGGACAGGGCAATCATTATAGCAATCAGCCCCAGCATTTT	CASKTGQGNHYSNQPQHF
.	TRBV9	once	TRBJ2-3	TGTGCCAGCAGCGTAGGGCCACTTTTGACAGATACGCAGTATTTT	CASSVGPLLTDTQYF
.	TRBV19	.	TRBJ1-2	TGTGCCAGTAGTATGGAAGGGCTAAACTATGGCTACACCTTC	CASSMEGLNYGYTF
.	TRBV9	.	TRBJ2-5	TGTGCCAGCAGCGTAGGACAGCACCAAGAGACCCAGTACTTC	CASSVGQHQETQYF
TRBD2	TRBV7-9	.	TRBJ2-2	TGTGCCAGCAGAGGGTGGGGGACTAGCGGGGGCCACGAGCTGTTTTTT	CASRGWGTSGGHELFF
.	TRBV10-3	.	TRBJ1-5	TGTGCCAGCGGAGAGGGGATCAATCAGCCCCAGCATTTT	CASGEGINQPQHF